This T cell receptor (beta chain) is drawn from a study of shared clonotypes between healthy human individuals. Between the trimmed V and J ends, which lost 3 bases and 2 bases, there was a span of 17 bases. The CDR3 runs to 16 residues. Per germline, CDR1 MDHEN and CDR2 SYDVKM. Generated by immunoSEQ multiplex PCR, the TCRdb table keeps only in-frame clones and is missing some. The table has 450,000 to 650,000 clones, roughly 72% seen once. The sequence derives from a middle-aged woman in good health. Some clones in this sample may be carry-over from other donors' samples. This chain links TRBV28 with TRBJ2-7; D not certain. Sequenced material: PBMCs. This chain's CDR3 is CASSFEVRPTPYEQYF. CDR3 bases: TGTGCCAGCAGTTTTGAGGTTCGCCCGACACCCTACGAGCAGTACTTC.